A single sample is the source of the 3 T cell receptor beta chains below, sequenced in a study of blood T cell repertoires in COVID-19. Sequencing was performed with immunoSEQ multiplex PCR; in TCRdb, only in-frame clones are kept and a portion is missing. This sample yields around 160,000 clones, of which 70% to 90% are seen a single time; around 8% belongs to the top ten. Sequencing was performed on peripheral blood. Every receptor here comes from a woman aged 60-75 years with COVID-19, enrolled during active disease.

The chain combines TRBV2 with TRBJ2-7; 7 positions match TRBD1. Trimming took 6 bases from V and 6 from J; bases not matched to a gene: 5. The CDR3 runs 12 residues. CDR1 SNHLY and CDR2 FYNNEI come from the germline V gene. CDR3 nucleotide sequence: TGTGCCAGCAGATCGACAGGGATCGAGCAGTACTTC. It is translated as CASRSTGIEQYF.

The rearrangement uses TRBV9 and TRBJ1-1; D may be TRBD1 (6 bases). Per the germline V gene, CDR1 is SGDLS and CDR2 is YYNGEE. The V end was cut by 0 bases, the J end by 5 bases, with 8 bases between. The CDR3 runs 13 residues. CDR3 sequence reads: CASSVEGGTEAFF. The CDR3, as DNA: TGTGCCAGCAGCGTAGAAGGGGGAACTGAAGCTTTCTTT.

This rearrangement joins TRBV4-2 to TRBJ2-5; 8 bases align to TRBD2. The germline CDR1 and CDR2 sequences are LGHNA and YNFKEQ. Trimming removed 4 bases from V and 2 bases from J; junction bases left unmatched: 3. CDR3 size: 14 residues. The CDR3 sequence is CASSPGGGQETQYF. The CDR3 DNA follows: TGTGCCAGCAGCCCCGGGGGGGGGCAAGAGACCCAGTACTTC.